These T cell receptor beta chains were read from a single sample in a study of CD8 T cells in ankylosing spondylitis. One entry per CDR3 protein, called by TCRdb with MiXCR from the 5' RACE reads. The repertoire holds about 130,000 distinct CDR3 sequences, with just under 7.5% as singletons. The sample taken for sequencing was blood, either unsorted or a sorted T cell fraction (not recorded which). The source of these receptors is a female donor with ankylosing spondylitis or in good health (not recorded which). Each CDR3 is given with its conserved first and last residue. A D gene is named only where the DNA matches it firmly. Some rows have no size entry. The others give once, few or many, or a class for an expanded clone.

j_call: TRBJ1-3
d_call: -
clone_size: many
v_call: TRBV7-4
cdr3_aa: CASSAWTHTGNTIYF
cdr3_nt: TGTGCCAGCAGCGCCTGGACGCACACTGGAAACACCATATATTTT

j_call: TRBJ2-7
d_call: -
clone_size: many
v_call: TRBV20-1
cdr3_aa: CSARDLQIDSYEQYF
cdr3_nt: TGCAGTGCTAGAGATTTGCAGATTGACTCCTACGAGCAGTACTTC

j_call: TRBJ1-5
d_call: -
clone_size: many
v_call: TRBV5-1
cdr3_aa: CASSLGNLGQQGKEPQHF
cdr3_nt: TGCGCCAGCAGCTTGGGAAATCTCGGACAACAGGGTAAAGAGCCCCAGCATTTT

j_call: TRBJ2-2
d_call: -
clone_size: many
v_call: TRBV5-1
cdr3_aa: CASSPDGGELFF
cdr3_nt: TGCGCCAGCAGCCCCGACGGCGGGGAGCTGTTTTTT

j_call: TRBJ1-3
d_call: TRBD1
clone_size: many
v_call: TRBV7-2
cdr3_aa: CASSKDRGIGNTIYF
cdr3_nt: TGTGCCAGCAGCAAGGACAGGGGGATTGGAAACACCATATATTTT

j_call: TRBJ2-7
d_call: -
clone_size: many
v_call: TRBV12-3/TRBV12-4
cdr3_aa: CASSRMPGHYEQYF
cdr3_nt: TGTGCCAGCAGCCGAATGCCGGGACACTACGAGCAGTACTTC

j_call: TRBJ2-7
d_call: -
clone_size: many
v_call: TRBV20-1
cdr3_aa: CSARDQRTYEQYF
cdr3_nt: TGCAGTGCTAGAGACCAACGTACTTACGAGCAGTACTTC

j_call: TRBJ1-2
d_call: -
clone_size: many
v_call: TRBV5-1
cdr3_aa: CASSLEYSNYGYTF
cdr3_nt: TGCGCCAGCAGCTTGGAGTACTCTAACTATGGCTACACCTTC

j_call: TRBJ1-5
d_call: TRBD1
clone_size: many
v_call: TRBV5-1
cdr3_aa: CASSPTGEGQPQHF
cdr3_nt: TGCGCCAGCAGCCCGACAGGGGAGGGTCAGCCCCAGCATTTT

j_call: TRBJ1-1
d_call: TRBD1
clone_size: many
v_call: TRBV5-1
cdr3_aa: CASSPRTGGMNTEAFF
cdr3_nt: TGCGCCAGCAGCCCTAGGACAGGGGGTATGAACACTGAAGCTTTCTTT

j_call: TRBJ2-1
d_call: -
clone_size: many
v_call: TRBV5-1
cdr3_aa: CASSLGVGGGDEQFF
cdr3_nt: TGCGCCAGCAGCTTGGGGGTGGGGGGCGGCGATGAGCAGTTCTTC

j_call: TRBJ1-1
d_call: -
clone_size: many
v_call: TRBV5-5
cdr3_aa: CASSRSLQRLSTEAFF
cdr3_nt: TGTGCCAGCAGTCGATCCCTCCAACGCCTGAGCACTGAAGCTTTCTTT

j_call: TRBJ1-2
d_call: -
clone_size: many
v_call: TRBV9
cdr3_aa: CASSVGGANYGYTF
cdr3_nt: TGTGCCAGCAGCGTAGGGGGAGCCAACTATGGCTACACCTTC

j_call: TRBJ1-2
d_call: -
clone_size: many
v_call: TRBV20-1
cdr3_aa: CSARVAGYYGYTF
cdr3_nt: TGCAGTGCTAGAGTGGCAGGGTACTATGGCTACACCTTC

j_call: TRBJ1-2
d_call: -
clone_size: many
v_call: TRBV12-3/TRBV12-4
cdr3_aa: CASSFLVRYGYTF
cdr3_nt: TGTGCCAGCAGTTTCCTGGTTCGGTATGGCTACACCTTC

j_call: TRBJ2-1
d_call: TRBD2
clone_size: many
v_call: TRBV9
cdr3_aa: CASSVGTSGVYNEQFF
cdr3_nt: TGTGCCAGCAGCGTAGGGACTAGCGGGGTATACAATGAGCAGTTCTTC

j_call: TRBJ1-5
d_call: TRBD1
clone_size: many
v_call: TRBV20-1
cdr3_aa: CSARQGNQPQHF
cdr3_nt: TGCAGTGCAAGACAGGGGAATCAGCCCCAGCATTTT

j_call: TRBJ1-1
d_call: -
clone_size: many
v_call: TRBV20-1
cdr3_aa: CSAPRPGTNTEAFF
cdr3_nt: TGCAGTGCCCCCAGGCCAGGGACGAACACTGAAGCTTTCTTT

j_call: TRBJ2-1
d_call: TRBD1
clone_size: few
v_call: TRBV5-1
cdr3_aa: CASSLPQGAGNEQFF
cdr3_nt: TGCGCCAGCAGCTTGCCACAGGGGGCAGGGAATGAGCAGTTCTTC

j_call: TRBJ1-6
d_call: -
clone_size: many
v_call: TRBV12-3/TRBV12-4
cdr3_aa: CASSLSAGDGIHF
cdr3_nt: TGTGCCAGCAGTTTATCCGCGGGGGACGGAATCCACTTT

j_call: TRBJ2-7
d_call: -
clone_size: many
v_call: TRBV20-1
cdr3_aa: CSATAHGVLSYEQYF
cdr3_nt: TGCAGTGCTACGGCCCATGGGGTATTGTCCTACGAGCAGTACTTC

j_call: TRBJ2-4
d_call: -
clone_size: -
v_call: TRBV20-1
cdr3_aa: CSVRGQAPGQNIQYF
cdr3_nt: TGCAGCGTCAGGGGCCAGGCTCCGGGCCAAAACATTCAGTACTTC

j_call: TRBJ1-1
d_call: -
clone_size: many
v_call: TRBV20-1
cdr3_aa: CSAGSQQANTEAFF
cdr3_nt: TGCAGTGCTGGATCGCAGCAGGCGAACACTGAAGCTTTCTTT

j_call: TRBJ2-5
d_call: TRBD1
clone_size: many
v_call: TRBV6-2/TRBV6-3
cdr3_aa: CASIPGTAFGTQYF
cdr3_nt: TGTGCCAGCATTCCCGGGACAGCCTTTGGAACCCAGTACTTC

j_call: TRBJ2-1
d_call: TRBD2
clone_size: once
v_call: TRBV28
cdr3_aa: CASSLYGALAGRGGNEQFF
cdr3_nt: TGTGCCAGCAGTTTATATGGGGCGCTAGCGGGACGAGGGGGCAATGAGCAGTTCTTC

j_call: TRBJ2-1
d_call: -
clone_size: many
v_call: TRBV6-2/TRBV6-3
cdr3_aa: CASSYSVASSYNEQFF
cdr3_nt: TGTGCCAGCAGTTACTCGGTGGCGAGCTCCTACAATGAGCAGTTCTTC

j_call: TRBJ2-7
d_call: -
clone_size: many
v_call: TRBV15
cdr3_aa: CATSPQRTATYEQYF
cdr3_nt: TGTGCCACCAGCCCCCAACGGACAGCCACCTACGAGCAGTACTTC

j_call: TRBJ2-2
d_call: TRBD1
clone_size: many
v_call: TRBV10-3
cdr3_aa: CAITDRDTGELFF
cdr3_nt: TGTGCCATCACCGACAGGGATACCGGGGAGCTGTTTTTT

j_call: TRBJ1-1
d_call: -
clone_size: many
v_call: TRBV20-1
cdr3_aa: CSARDAGLGTNTEAFF
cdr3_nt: TGCAGTGCTAGAGATGCTGGGCTGGGAACGAACACTGAAGCTTTCTTT

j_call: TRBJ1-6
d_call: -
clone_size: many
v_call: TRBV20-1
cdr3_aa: CSASPPRSNSPLHF
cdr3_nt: TGCAGTGCTAGTCCCCCCAGGAGTAATTCACCCCTCCACTTT

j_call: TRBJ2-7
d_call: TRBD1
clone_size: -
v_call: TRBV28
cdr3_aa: CASSPAGTGGIVQYF
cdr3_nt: TGTGCCAGCAGTCCCGCCGGGACAGGGGGCATCGTGCAGTACTTC

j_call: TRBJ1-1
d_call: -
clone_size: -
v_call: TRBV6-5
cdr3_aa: CASSYRSESTEAFF
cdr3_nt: TGTGCCAGCAGTTACCGATCGGAGTCTACTGAAGCTTTCTTT

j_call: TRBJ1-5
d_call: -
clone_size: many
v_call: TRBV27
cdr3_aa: CASRPKGWSDQPQHF
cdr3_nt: TGTGCCAGCAGGCCTAAGGGTTGGTCGGATCAGCCCCAGCATTTT

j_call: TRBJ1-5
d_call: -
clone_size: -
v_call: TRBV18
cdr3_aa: CASSPDSTNQPQHF
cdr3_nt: TGTGCCAGCTCACCGGACAGTACTAATCAGCCCCAGCATTTT

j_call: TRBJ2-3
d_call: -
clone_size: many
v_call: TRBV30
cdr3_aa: CAWTGPYTDTQYF
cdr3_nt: TGTGCCTGGACAGGACCCTACACAGATACGCAGTATTTT

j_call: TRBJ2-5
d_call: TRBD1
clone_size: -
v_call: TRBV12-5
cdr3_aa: CASGAGGALETQYF
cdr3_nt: TGTGCTAGTGGAGCAGGGGGCGCATTGGAGACCCAGTACTTC

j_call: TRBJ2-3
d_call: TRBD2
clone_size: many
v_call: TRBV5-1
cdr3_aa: CASSSLAGEVTDTQYF
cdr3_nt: TGCGCCAGCAGCTCACTAGCGGGGGAGGTTACAGATACGCAGTATTTT